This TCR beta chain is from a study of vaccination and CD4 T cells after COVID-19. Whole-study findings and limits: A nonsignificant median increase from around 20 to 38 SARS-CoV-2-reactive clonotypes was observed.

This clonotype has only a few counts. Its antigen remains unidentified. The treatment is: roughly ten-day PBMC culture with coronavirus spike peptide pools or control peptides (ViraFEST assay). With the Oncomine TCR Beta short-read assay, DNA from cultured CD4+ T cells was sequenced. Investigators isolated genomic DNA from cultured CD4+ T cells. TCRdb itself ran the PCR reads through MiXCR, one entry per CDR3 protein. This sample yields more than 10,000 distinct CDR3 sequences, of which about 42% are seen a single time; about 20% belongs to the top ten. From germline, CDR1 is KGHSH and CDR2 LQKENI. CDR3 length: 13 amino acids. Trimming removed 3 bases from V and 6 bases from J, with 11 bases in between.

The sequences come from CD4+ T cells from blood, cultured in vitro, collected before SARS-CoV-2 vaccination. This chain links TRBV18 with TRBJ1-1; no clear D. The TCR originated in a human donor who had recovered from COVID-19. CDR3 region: CASSPPTVPEAFF. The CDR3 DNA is TGTGCCAGCTCACCGCCGACGGTCCCTGAAGCTTTCTTT.